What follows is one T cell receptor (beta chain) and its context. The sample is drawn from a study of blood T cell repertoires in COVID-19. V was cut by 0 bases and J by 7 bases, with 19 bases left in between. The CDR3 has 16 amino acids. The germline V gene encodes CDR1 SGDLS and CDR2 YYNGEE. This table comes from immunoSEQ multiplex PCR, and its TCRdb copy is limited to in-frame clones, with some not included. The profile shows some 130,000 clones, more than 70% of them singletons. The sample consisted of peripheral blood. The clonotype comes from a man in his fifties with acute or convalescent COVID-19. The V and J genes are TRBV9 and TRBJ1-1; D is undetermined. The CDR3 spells CASSVAPLDAPGEAFF. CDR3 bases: TGTGCCAGCAGCGTAGCCCCTCTAGATGCGCCCGGTGAAGCTTTCTTT.